What follows is one TCR delta chain and its context. The protein that TCRdb holds for this DNA derives from a much larger clone and differs from the translated DNA at residue 5, which likely indicates a read error; the protein shown here is translated from the DNA. The data belong to a study of γδ T cells in repeated Plasmodium falciparum infection. At the level of the study: Over approximately 640 days, donors received four mosquito-bite P. falciparum NF54 infections.

Bulk repertoires came from Vgamma9/Vdelta2+ or Vdelta2-negative gammadelta T cells flow-sorted from PBMC. TCRdb re-identified clones in the multiplex PCR reads via CATT. The data hold tens of thousands of delta-chain clones, with 0.75% to 1% observed a single time. The CDR3 totals 13 residues. Germline-derived CDR1 and CDR2 are TSWWSYY and QGS. Trimming removed 4 bases from V and 9 bases from J, with 15 bases in between. The chain links TRDV1 to TRDJ1; perhaps TRDD3 as D (6 bases). The receptor was derived from a pool of human donors (malaria-infected and uninfected, not separated). Sequencing was done on a sample of gamma-delta T cells from blood. CDR3 protein: CALGGIPQTQLIF. DNA of the CDR3: TGTGCTCTTGGGGGGATACCCCAAACTCAACTCATCTTT.